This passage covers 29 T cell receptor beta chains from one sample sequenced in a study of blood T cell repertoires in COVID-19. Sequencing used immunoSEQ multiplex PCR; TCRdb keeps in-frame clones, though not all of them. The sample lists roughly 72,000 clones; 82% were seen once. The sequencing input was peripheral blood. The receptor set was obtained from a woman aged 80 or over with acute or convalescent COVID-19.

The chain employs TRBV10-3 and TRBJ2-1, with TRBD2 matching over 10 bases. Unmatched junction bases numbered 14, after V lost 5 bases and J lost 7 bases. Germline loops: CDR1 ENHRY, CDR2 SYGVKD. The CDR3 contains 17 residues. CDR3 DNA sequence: TGTGCCATCAGTCCTCAGGCCGCTAGCGGGAGACGGAATGAGCAGTTCTTC. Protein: CAISPQAASGRRNEQFF.

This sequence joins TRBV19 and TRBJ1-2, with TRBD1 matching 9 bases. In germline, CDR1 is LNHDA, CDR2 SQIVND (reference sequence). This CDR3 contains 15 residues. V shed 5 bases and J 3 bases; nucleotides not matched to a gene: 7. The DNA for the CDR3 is TGTGCCAGTAGTGTGACCGGGACAGGGTACTATGGCTACACCTTC. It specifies CASSVTGTGYYGYTF.

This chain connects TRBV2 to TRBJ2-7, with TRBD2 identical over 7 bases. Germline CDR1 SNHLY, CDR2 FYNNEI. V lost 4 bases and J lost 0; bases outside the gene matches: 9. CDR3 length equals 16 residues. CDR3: CASSGARRESSYEQYF. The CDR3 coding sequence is TGTGCCAGCAGTGGGGCCAGGCGGGAGAGCTCCTACGAGCAGTACTTC.

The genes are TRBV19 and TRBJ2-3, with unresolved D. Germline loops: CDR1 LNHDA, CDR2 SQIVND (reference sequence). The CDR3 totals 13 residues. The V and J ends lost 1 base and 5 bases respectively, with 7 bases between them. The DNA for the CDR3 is TGTGCCAGTAGTATAGTCTCCGTAGATACGCAGTATTTT. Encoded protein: CASSIVSVDTQYF.

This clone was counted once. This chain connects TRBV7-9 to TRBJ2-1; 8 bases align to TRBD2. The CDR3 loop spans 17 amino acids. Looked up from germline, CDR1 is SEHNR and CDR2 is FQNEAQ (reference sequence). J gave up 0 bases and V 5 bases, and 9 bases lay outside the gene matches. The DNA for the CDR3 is TGTGCCAGCAGCCCTACCGGGGGACTAGTCTCCTACAATGAGCAGTTCTTC. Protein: CASSPTGGLVSYNEQFF.

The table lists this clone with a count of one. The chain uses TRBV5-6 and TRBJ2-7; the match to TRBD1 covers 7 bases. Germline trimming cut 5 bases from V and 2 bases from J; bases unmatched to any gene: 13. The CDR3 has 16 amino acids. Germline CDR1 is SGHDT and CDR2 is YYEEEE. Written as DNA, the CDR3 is TGTGCCAGCAGTCATAGGACAGGAGTCTACCCCTACGAGCAGTACTTC. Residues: CASSHRTGVYPYEQYF.

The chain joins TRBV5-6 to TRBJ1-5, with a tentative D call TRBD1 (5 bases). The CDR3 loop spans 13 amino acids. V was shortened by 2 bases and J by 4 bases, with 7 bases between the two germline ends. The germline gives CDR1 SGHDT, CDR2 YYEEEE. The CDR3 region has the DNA TGTGCCAGCAGCTTAGGACAAAATCAGCCCCAGCATTTT. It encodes CASSLGQNQPQHF.

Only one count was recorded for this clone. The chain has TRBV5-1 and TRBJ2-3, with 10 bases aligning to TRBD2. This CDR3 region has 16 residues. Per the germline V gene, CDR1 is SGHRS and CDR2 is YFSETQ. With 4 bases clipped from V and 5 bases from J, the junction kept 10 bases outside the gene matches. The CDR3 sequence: CASSPQAGGLGDTQYF. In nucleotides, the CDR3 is TGCGCCAGCAGCCCCCAAGCGGGAGGGTTGGGAGATACGCAGTATTTT.

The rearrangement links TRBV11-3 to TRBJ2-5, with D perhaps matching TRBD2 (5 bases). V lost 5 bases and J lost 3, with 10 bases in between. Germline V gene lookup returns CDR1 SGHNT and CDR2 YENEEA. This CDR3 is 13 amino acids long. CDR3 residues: CASSPDGEETQYF. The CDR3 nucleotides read TGTGCCAGCAGCCCCGACGGGGAAGAGACCCAGTACTTC.

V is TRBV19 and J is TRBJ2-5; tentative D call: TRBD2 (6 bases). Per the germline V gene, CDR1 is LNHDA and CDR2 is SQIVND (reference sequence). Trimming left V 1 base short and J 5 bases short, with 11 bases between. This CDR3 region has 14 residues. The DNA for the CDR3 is TGTGCCAGTAGTATAGGGGGAGGAGCCGAGACCCAGTACTTC. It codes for CASSIGGGAETQYF.

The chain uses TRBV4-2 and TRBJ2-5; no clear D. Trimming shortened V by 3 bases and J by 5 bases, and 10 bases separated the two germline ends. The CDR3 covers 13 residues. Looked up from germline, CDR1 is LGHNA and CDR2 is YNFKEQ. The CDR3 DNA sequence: TGTGCCAGCAGCCAGACACCCTCGGAGACCCAGTACTTC. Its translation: CASSQTPSETQYF.

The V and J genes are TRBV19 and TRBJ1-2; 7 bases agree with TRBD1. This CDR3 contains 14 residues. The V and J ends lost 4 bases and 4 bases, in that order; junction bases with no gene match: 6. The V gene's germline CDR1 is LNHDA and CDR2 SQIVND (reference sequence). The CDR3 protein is CASSKTGQSYGYTF. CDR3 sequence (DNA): TGTGCCAGTAGTAAGACGGGACAGTCCTATGGCTACACCTTC.

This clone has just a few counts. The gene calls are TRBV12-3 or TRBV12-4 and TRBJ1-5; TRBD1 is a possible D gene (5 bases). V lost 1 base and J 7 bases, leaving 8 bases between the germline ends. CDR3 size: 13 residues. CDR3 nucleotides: TGTGCCAGCAGTTTAGTTCAGGGCCAGCCCCAGCATTTT. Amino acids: CASSLVQGQPQHF.

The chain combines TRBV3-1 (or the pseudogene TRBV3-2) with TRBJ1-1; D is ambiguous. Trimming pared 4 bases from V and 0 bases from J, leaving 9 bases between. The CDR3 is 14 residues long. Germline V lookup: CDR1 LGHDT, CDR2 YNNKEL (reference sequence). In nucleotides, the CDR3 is TGTGCCAGCAGCCGGGAGGGAGTGAACACTGAAGCTTTCTTT. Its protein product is CASSREGVNTEAFF.

The CDR3 bases are TGTGCCAGCAGCGATGGACAGCACGGGGAGCTGTTTTTT. As protein: CASSDGQHGELFF. The gene calls are TRBV5-4 and TRBJ2-2, with D maybe TRBD1 (6 bases). CDR1 and CDR2 from the germline V gene are SGHNT and YYREEE (reference sequence). This CDR3 contains 13 residues. The germline V and J ends were trimmed by 4 bases and 7 bases, with 11 bases remaining between them.

The CDR3 nucleotides are TGTGCCAGCAGCCAAGATTTGACTAGCGTGAACACCGGGGAGCTGTTTTTT. Protein product: CASSQDLTSVNTGELFF. The chain combines TRBV4-2 with TRBJ2-2, with TRBD2 identical over 8 bases. V lost 0 bases, J lost 1 base, and 4 bases stayed unmatched. Germline V gene sequence: CDR1 LGHNA, CDR2 YNFKEQ. This CDR3 is 17 amino acids long.

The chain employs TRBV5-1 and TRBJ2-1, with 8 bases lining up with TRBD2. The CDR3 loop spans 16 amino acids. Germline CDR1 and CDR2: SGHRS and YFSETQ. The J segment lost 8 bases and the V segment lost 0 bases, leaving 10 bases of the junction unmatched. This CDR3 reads CASSLAPAGVGDEQFF. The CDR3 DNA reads TGCGCCAGCAGCTTGGCCCCAGCGGGGGTGGGAGATGAGCAGTTCTTC.

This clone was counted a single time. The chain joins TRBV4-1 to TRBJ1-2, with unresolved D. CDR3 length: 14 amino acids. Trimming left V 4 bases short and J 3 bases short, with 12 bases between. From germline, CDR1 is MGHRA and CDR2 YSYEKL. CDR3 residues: CASSRSSPDYGYTF. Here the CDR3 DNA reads TGCGCCAGCAGCCGCTCTTCCCCGGACTATGGCTACACCTTC.

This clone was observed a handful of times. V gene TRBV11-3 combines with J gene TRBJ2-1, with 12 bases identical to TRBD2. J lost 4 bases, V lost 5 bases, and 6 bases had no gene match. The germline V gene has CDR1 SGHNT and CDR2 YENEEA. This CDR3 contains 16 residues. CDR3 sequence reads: CASSPGLAGKYNEQFF. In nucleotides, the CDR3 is TGTGCCAGCAGCCCGGGACTAGCGGGTAAATACAATGAGCAGTTCTTC. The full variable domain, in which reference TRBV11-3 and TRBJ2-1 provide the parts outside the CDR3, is EAGVVQSPRYKIIEKKQPVAFWCNPISGHNTLYWYLQNLGQGPELLIRYENEEAVDDSQLPKDRFSAERLKGVDSTLKIQPAELGDSAVYLCASSPGLAGKYNEQFFGPGTRLTVL.

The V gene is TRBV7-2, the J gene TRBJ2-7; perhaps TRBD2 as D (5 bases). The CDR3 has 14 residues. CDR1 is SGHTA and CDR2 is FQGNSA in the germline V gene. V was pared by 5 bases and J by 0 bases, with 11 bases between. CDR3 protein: CASSQDFSSYEQYF. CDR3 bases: TGTGCCAGCAGCCAGGACTTCAGCTCCTACGAGCAGTACTTC.

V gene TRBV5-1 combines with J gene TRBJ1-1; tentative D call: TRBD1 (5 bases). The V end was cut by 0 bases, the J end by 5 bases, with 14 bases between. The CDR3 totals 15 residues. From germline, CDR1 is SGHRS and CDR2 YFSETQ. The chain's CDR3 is CASSLEGQGWTEAFF. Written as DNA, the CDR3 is TGCGCCAGCAGCTTGGAAGGTCAGGGATGGACTGAAGCTTTCTTT.

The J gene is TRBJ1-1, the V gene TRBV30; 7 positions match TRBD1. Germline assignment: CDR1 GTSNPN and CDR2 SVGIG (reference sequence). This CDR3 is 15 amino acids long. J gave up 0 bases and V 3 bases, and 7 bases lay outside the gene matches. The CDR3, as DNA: TGTGCCTGGAGGGAGCCGGACAGGATGAACACTGAAGCTTTCTTT. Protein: CAWREPDRMNTEAFF.

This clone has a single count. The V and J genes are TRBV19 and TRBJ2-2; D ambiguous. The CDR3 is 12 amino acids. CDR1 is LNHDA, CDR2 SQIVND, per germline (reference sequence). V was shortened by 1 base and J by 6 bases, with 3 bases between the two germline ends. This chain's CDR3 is CASSIAAGELFF. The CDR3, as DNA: TGTGCCAGTAGTATAGCGGCCGGGGAGCTGTTTTTT.

The CDR3: CATSDFRARGYTF. DNA for the CDR3: TGTGCCACCAGTGATTTCAGGGCCCGTGGCTACACCTTC. The rearrangement links TRBV24-1 to TRBJ1-2, with TRBD1 as a possible D gene (5 bases). Trimming stripped 1 base from V and 7 bases from J, with 9 bases between. The CDR3 runs to 13 residues. CDR1 is KGHDR, CDR2 SFDVKD, per germline.

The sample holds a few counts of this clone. The DNA for the CDR3 is TGCAGTGCTAGTGAGGCGGAGCTGTATAGCAATCAGCCCCAGCATTTT. This sequence encodes CSASEAELYSNQPQHF. The chain recombines TRBV20-1 with TRBJ1-5; no reliable D call. CDR3 length: 16 amino acids. V lost 3 bases and J 0 bases, leaving 15 bases between the germline ends. Germline assignment: CDR1 DFQATT and CDR2 SNEGSKA (reference sequence).

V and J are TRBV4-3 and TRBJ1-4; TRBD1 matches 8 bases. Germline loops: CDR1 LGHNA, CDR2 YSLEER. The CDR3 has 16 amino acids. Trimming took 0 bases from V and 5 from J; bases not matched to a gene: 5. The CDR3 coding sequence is TGCGCCAGCAGCCAAGATGGGACAGGTACCAATGAAAAACTGTTTTTT. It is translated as CASSQDGTGTNEKLFF.

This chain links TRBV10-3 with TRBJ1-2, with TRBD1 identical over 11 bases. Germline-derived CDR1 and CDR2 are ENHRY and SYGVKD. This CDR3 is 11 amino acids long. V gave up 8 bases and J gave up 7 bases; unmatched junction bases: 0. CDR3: CAIGTGGGYTF. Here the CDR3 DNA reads TGTGCCATCGGGACAGGGGGTGGCTACACCTTC.

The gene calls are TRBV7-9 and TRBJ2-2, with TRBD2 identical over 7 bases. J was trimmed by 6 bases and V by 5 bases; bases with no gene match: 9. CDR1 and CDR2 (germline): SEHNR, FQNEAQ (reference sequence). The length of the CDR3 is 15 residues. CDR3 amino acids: CASSRGLVGAGELFF. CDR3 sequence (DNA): TGTGCCAGCAGCCGCGGACTAGTCGGCGCCGGGGAGCTGTTTTTT.

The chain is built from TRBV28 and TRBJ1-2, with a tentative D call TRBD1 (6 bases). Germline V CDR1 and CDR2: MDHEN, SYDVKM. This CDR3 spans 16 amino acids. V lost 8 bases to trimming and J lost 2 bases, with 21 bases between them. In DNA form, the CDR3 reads TGTGCCAGCTTAATTCGGCAGGGGCGTCGAAACTATGGCTACACCTTC. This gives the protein CASLIRQGRRNYGYTF.